This T cell receptor (beta chain) appears in the sequencing data of a study of shared clonotypes between healthy human individuals. Study results and limitations: Rarefaction gave evidence that sorted-subset sequencing remained incomplete despite large depth.

Comments on this clone: What it recognizes is unknown.

Cells designated naive CD8 were CD45RO-negative and were positively selected for CCR7, with terminally differentiated effector memory CD45RA+ cells excluded. Researchers ran the assay at a deep level. Assay: immunoSEQ multiplex PCR; the TCRdb copy retains only in-frame clones and omits some. The sample has around 2,000,000 clones; about 93% are singletons. The TCR was taken from a man aged 18 to 30 in good health. Some clones in this sample may be carry-over from other donors' samples. Sequencing was done on a sample of naive CD8+ T cells from PBMCs.

DNA for the CDR3: TGCGCCAGCAGCCAAGATCTCGGACAGGCGGGGGGCTACACCTTC. This gives the protein CASSQDLGQAGGYTF. The chain combines TRBV4-3 with TRBJ1-2; 7 positions match TRBD1. V gave up 0 bases and J gave up 8 bases; unmatched junction bases: 9. Germline assignment: CDR1 LGHNA and CDR2 YSLEER. The CDR3 runs 15 residues.